A selection of T cell receptor beta chains follows, all from one sample in a study of human T cells and chemical hapten exposure. From the RACE reads, TCRdb called clonotypes with MiXCR, one entry per CDR3 protein. The sample lists approximately 100,000 distinct CDR3 sequences, 9.2% seen once, with 2.5% to 3.5% in the top ten. The input for sequencing was whole blood, taken in connection with sensitization to the hapten diphenylcyclopropenone (DPC). The source is a woman aged 40 to 50 with alopecia areata. Some clones in this sample may be carry-over from other donors' samples. The CDR3 runs from the conserved cysteine through the conserved F or W. A D gene is named only where the DNA matches it firmly. Clone size is stated in some rows and not others, as once, few, many or a class when expanded.

j_call d_call clone_size v_call cdr3_nt cdr3_aa
TRBJ2-1 - few TRBV25-1 TGTGCCAGCAGCGTCAACAGAGGAGTATACAATGAGCAGTTCTTC CASSVNRGVYNEQFF
TRBJ1-6 TRBD1 many TRBV20-1 TGCAGAGTAGGGAGGACAGGGGGCGGTTCACCCCTCCACTTT CRVGRTGGGSPLHF
TRBJ2-1 - - TRBV7-2 TGTGCCAGCAGCTTAAGCAGGGACCCCTACAATGAGCAGTTCTTC CASSLSRDPYNEQFF
TRBJ2-5 TRBD2 many TRBV20-1 TGCAGTGCTAGAAGTAGCGGGGGGGAGACCCAGTACTTC CSARSSGGETQYF
TRBJ1-5 - many TRBV20-1 TGCAGTGCTAGACGGGGAGATCAGCCCCAGCATTTT CSARRGDQPQHF
TRBJ2-3 - few TRBV7-3 TGTGCCAGCAGCTTATCGTGGCTAGGCACAGATACGCAGTATTTT CASSLSWLGTDTQYF
TRBJ1-2 TRBD1 many TRBV10-3 TGTGCCATCAGCCCCCAACAGGGGGATGACTATGGCTACACCTTC CAISPQQGDDYGYTF
TRBJ2-1 TRBD1 few TRBV6-1 TGTGCCAGCAGTTACAGGGGTTACAATGAGCAGTTCTTC CASSYRGYNEQFF
TRBJ2-7 TRBD2 few TRBV6-5 TGTGCCTCTCATAGCGGGGACTACGAGCAGTACTTC CASHSGDYEQYF
TRBJ2-1 TRBD2 many TRBV6-2/TRBV6-3 TGTGCCACCTCTAGCGGGGGCCTTCGGGAGCAGTTCTTC CATSSGGLREQFF
TRBJ2-7 - many TRBV6-2/TRBV6-3 TGTGCCAGCAGTTACCCTGGACGTTATACGATGAAGCAGTACTTC CASSYPGRYTMKQYF
TRBJ1-1 TRBD1 few TRBV7-9 TGTGCCAGCAGCTTAGCGGGACAGGGTACTCCTGAAGCTTTCTTT CASSLAGQGTPEAFF
TRBJ1-2 TRBD1 - TRBV5-1 TGCGCCAGCAGCTTGGGACAGGGGGCACTTGGCTACACCTTC CASSLGQGALGYTF
TRBJ2-7 - - TRBV18 TGTGCCAGCTCACCACCGGACAGAGTTTACGAGCAGTACTTC CASSPPDRVYEQYF
TRBJ2-7 - - TRBV3-1 TGTGCCAGCAGCCAAGAGGGGGGTTCAGGGGCCTACGAGCAGTACTTC CASSQEGGSGAYEQYF
TRBJ1-2 - - TRBV28 TGTGCCAGCACCTGGCAGGGAGGCGGTGGCTACACCTTC CASTWQGGGGYTF
TRBJ2-2 TRBD2 - TRBV7-6 TGTGCCAGCAGCTTAGCCCCACTAGCGGGGTCCCCAACCGGGGAGCTGTTTTTT CASSLAPLAGSPTGELFF
TRBJ1-2 TRBD1 few TRBV6-2/TRBV6-3 TGTGCCAGCAGGCTGACAGGGGAGGGTAACTATGGCTACACCTTC CASRLTGEGNYGYTF
TRBJ2-1 - many TRBV5-1 TGCGCCAGCAGCCCAAGTGCGGGGAGCAATGAGCAGTTCTTC CASSPSAGSNEQFF
TRBJ2-4 - - TRBV21-1 TGTGCCAGCAGCGCCCAGGGGCTCCTAGCCAAAAACATTCAGTACTTC CASSAQGLLAKNIQYF
TRBJ1-2 - once TRBV14 TGTGCCAGCAGTGAGACAGGCCCACTAAACTATGGCTACACCTTC CASSETGPLNYGYTF
TRBJ2-7 TRBD1 many TRBV5-1 TGCGCCAGCAGCTTGGGACAACCGGGACAGGACTACGAGCAGTACTTC CASSLGQPGQDYEQYF
TRBJ1-1 TRBD1 many TRBV7-6 TGTGCCAGCAGCTCGGGGGAGGACAGGGCCCCCTGGGGCACTGAAGCTTTCTTT CASSSGEDRAPWGTEAFF
TRBJ1-1 - few TRBV7-2 TGTGCCAGCAGCTTAGAGCAGAGGAACACTGAAGCTTTCTTT CASSLEQRNTEAFF
TRBJ2-3 TRBD2 - TRBV20-1 TGCAGTGCTAGAGATCCCAGCGGGGGGTCTGGAGGCACAGATACGCAGTATTTT CSARDPSGGSGGTDTQYF
TRBJ1-2 TRBD1 - TRBV6-5 TGTGCCAGCAGTTACTCGAATCTTGGACAGGCAACTAACTATGGCTACACCTTC CASSYSNLGQATNYGYTF
TRBJ2-7 - - TRBV28 TGTGCCAACAGTCAGATCTACGAGCAGTACTTC CANSQIYEQYF
TRBJ2-2 - - TRBV5-1 TGCGCCAGCAGCTTGGCCTTAGCATCGAACACCGGGGAGCTGTTTTTT CASSLALASNTGELFF
TRBJ2-3 - - TRBV7-9 TGTGCCAGCAGCCCGGCGGGGATAGGCACAGATACGCAGTATTTT CASSPAGIGTDTQYF
TRBJ2-5 - - TRBV7-2 TGTGCCAGCAGCTCACCGTCGGGGGTGGAGACCCAGTACTTC CASSSPSGVETQYF
TRBJ2-5 TRBD2 - TRBV4-1 TGCGCCAGCAGCCAAACGGGACTAGACCAAGAGACCCAGTACTTC CASSQTGLDQETQYF
TRBJ2-7 - - TRBV29-1 TGCAGCGTCGAGTATAGGGAGCCTACCCTCAGCTCCTACGAGCAGTACTTC CSVEYREPTLSSYEQYF
TRBJ1-3 - few TRBV12-3/TRBV12-4 TGTGCCAGCAGTTTCGCAGCCTCTGGAAACACCATATATTTT CASSFAASGNTIYF
TRBJ1-6 - many TRBV7-6 TGTGCCAGCAGCTTAGCGCAGGGGTCCTATTCACCCCTCCACTTT CASSLAQGSYSPLHF
TRBJ2-3 TRBD2 - TRBV9 TGTGCCAGCAGCGTAGTGGTAGGAGCGGGGGGTACGCAGTATTTT CASSVVVGAGGTQYF
TRBJ2-3 TRBD1 - TRBV7-6 TGTGCCAGCAGCCCCACAGGGGCCGATACGCAGTATTTT CASSPTGADTQYF
TRBJ1-5 - - TRBV29-1 TGCAGCGTAGTGGACGACGGCGATCAGCCCCAGCATTTT CSVVDDGDQPQHF
TRBJ2-1 TRBD1 many TRBV2 TGTGCCAGCAGGGGACAGGGAGGCAATGAGCAGTTCTTC CASRGQGGNEQFF
TRBJ2-1 - - TRBV2 TGTGCCAGCAGCGGTGCCGGGATCGAGCAGTTCTTC CASSGAGIEQFF
TRBJ1-5 TRBD1 many TRBV19 TGTGCCAGTACGGGGACAGGGAACCCCATTCAGCCCCAGCATTTT CASTGTGNPIQPQHF
TRBJ2-3 TRBD2 many TRBV5-1 TGCGCCAGCAGCTGGGGTAGCGGGGTGGATACGCAGTATTTT CASSWGSGVDTQYF
TRBJ1-1 - - TRBV2 TGTGCCAGCAGTGAACAACCGAACACTGAAGCTTTCTTT CASSEQPNTEAFF
TRBJ2-5 - many TRBV25-1 TGTGCCAGCAGGAGGGGTGAGACCCAGTACTTC CASRRGETQYF
TRBJ2-1 - many TRBV7-9 TGTGCCAGCAGCCCACCTCAGCCGGGGCGGTTCTTC CASSPPQPGRFF
TRBJ1-1 - few TRBV6-5 TGTGCCAGCAGCCAGGGCCGACTGGTGACTGAAGCTTTCTTT CASSQGRLVTEAFF
TRBJ1-1 - - TRBV5-1 TGCGCCAGCAGCTTCTCCAGCAGTACTGAAGCTTTCTTT CASSFSSSTEAFF
TRBJ2-5 - - TRBV7-9 TGTGCCAGCAGCCTACAGCCCCAGCCCCCGGGGGTAGCCTTAGAGACCCAGTACTTC CASSLQPQPPGVALETQYF
TRBJ1-2 - - TRBV28 TGTGCCAGCAGTTTATTGGCCGGATACTATGGCTACACCTTC CASSLLAGYYGYTF
TRBJ2-5 - few TRBV24-1 TGTGCCACCAGTGATGCAGGGCGTAGCCAGTACTTC CATSDAGRSQYF
TRBJ1-1 - - TRBV14 TGTGCCAGCAGCCAAGATATCGGGTCTGAAGCTTTCTTT CASSQDIGSEAFF
TRBJ2-6 - many TRBV19 TGTGCCAGTAGTCCCACTGGGGCCAACGTCCTGACTTTC CASSPTGANVLTF
TRBJ2-5 - many TRBV20-1 TGCAGTGCTAGTTCGAGCGCGGAGACCCAGTACTTC CSASSSAETQYF
TRBJ2-1 - - TRBV7-2 TGTGCCGGTGGGGGAGGTCCCCTCCACAATGAGCAGTTCTTC CAGGGGPLHNEQFF
TRBJ2-1 - many TRBV2 TGTGCCAGCAGTCCTGGCCTAAGCTCCTACAATGAGCAGTTCTTC CASSPGLSSYNEQFF
TRBJ2-4 - - TRBV7-9 TGTGCCAGCAGCTTTTCAGAAGCGGCCAAAAACATTCAGTACTTC CASSFSEAAKNIQYF
TRBJ1-1 - many TRBV6-2/TRBV6-3 TGTGCCAGCAGCCCTACTTTGGGGTTTGGGGGCACTGAAGCTTTCTTT CASSPTLGFGGTEAFF
TRBJ2-5 - few TRBV7-7 TGTGCTAGCAGCCCGGGGGGACAGAAAGAGACCCAGTACTTC CASSPGGQKETQYF